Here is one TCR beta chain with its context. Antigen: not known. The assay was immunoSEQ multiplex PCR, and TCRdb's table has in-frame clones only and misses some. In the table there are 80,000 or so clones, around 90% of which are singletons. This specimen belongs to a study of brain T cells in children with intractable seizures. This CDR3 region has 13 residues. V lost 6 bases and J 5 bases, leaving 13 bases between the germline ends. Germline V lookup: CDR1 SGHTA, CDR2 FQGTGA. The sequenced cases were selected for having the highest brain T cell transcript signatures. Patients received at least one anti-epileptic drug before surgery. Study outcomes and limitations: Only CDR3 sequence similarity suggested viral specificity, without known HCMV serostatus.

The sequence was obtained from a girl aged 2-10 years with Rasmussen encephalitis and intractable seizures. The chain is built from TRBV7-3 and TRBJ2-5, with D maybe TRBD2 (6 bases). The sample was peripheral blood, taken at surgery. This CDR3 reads CASSGNRGETQYF. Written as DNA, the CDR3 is TGTGCCAGCAGTGGTAATCGGGGGGAGACCCAGTACTTC.